These 15 T cell receptor beta chains originate from one sample sequenced in a study of shared clonotypes between healthy human individuals. Sequencing was performed with immunoSEQ multiplex PCR; in TCRdb, only in-frame clones are kept and a portion is missing. This sample has around 240,000 clones, with approximately 70% found just once. The material sequenced was memory CD4+ T cells sorted from blood. Described subset: CD45RA-negative fraction. The receptors shown here come from a man aged 30-40 years in good health.

The V and J genes are TRBV11-2 and TRBJ2-1; unclear D gene. Trimming took 5 bases from V and 5 from J, leaving 13 bases between them. Germline values: CDR1 SGHAT, CDR2 FQNNGV. CDR3 length equals 14 residues. CDR3 amino acids: CASSPLQRNNEQFF. The CDR3 coding sequence is TGTGCCAGCAGCCCTCTACAGAGGAACAATGAGCAGTTCTTC.

This chain connects TRBV11-3 to TRBJ1-1; the D gene is possibly TRBD1 (5 bases). V shed 0 bases and J shed 0 bases, with 8 bases lying between them. Germline CDR1 reads SGHNT; CDR2 reads YENEEA. The CDR3 length is 15 residues. CDR3 nucleotides: TGTGCCAGCAGCTTAGAACGGGGGGTGAACACTGAAGCTTTCTTT. Translated: CASSLERGVNTEAFF.

This sequence joins TRBV29-1 and TRBJ2-3; D gene uncertain. Germline V gene data show CDR1 as SQVTM and CDR2 as ANQGSEA. This CDR3 contains 13 residues. V was clipped by 5 bases and J by 0 bases, with 9 bases between them. Here the CDR3 DNA reads TGCAGCGTTCCCAGTCCTAGCACAGATACGCAGTATTTT. Amino acids: CSVPSPSTDTQYF.

The rearrangement uses TRBV10-2 and TRBJ2-7, with 14 bases that match TRBD2. The CDR3 is made up of 16 amino acids. In germline, CDR1 is WSHSY, CDR2 SAAADI. V dropped 6 bases and J dropped 0; count of bases not matched to a gene: 4. The CDR3 reads CASRYGTSGSSYEQYF. The CDR3 bases are TGCGCCAGCAGGTACGGGACTAGCGGGAGCTCCTACGAGCAGTACTTC.

Many counts were recorded for this clone. The sample holds other DNA sequences that translate to the same CDR3. V gene TRBV7-2 combines with J gene TRBJ2-1; 8 positions agree with TRBD2. V lost 4 bases and J lost 0; bases outside the gene matches: 2. The germline gives CDR1 SGHTA, CDR2 FQGNSA. The CDR3 totals 15 residues. The chain's CDR3 is CASSSGTSSYNEQFF. As DNA, the CDR3 is TGTGCCAGCAGCTCGGGGACTAGCTCCTACAATGAGCAGTTCTTC. The whole variable domain, remainder taken from reference TRBV7-2 and TRBJ2-1, is GAGVSQSPSNKVTEKGKDVELRCDPISGHTALYWYRQSLGQGLEFLIYFQGNSAPDKSGLPSDRFSAERTGGSVSTLTIQRTQQEDSAVYLCASSSGTSSYNEQFFGPGTRLTVL.

The V and J genes are TRBV21-1 and TRBJ2-1; the table gives TRBD2 as D, unverified against the DNA. TRBV21-1 is deemed a pseudogene. The length of the CDR3 is 15 residues. The CDR3, as DNA: TGTGCCAGCACCCCTCGGGAGGAGATGGGCAATGAGCAGTTCTTC. It translates to CASTPREEMGNEQFF.

This clone has a single count. The chain uses TRBV28 and TRBJ2-5; 8 bases map to TRBD2. The germline V gene has CDR1 MDHEN and CDR2 SYDVKM. The length of the CDR3 is 17 residues. With V trimmed by 5 bases and J by 2 bases, 13 bases remained unmatched. The DNA of the CDR3 is TGTGCCAGCAGTCCCCCCAGCGGGAGATTGGGGCAAGAGACCCAGTACTTC. It specifies CASSPPSGRLGQETQYF.

The CDR3 here is CASSEQEDYGAFF. The CDR3 DNA is TGTGCCAGCAGTGAACAGGAAGATTACGGAGCTTTCTTT. The rearrangement uses TRBV2 and TRBJ1-1, with D hard to call. V lost 2 bases and J 10 bases, leaving 14 bases between the germline ends. This CDR3 has 13 residues. The germline CDR1 and CDR2 sequences are SNHLY and FYNNEI.

CDR3 nucleotides: TGTGCCAGCAGCCTAGAAGGGACTAGTTACACCGGGGAGCTGTTTTTT. Encoded protein: CASSLEGTSYTGELFF. This rearrangement joins TRBV9 to TRBJ2-2, with TRBD2 identical over 8 bases. The CDR3 is made up of 16 amino acids. Germline V gives CDR1 SGDLS, CDR2 YYNGEE. V gave up 4 bases and J gave up 3 bases; unmatched junction bases: 8.

This sequence joins TRBV9 and TRBJ2-7, with 8 bases identical to TRBD1. Germline assignment: CDR1 SGDLS and CDR2 YYNGEE. The junction had 12 bases not matched to a gene; V was cut back by 4 bases and J by 9 bases. This CDR3 is built from 14 residues. Written as DNA, the CDR3 is TGTGCCAGCAGCCCGTTTGGGACAGGTGATGGGCAGTACTTC. Its protein product is CASSPFGTGDGQYF.

This clone was detected many times. The chain recombines TRBV11-2 with TRBJ2-1; perhaps D is TRBD1 or TRBD2 (5 bases each). Trimming shortened V by 5 bases and J by 10 bases, and 15 bases separated the two germline ends. The CDR3 is made up of 13 amino acids. CDR1 is SGHAT and CDR2 is FQNNGV in the germline V gene. CDR3 in DNA: TGTGCCAGCAGCCGGATTTCAGGGACCGAGCAGTTCTTC. Translation: CASSRISGTEQFF.

This sequence joins TRBV11-2 and TRBJ2-2; 7 bases match TRBD2. Per the germline V gene, CDR1 is SGHAT and CDR2 is FQNNGV. The junction had 8 bases not matched to a gene; V was cut back by 2 bases and J by 5 bases. The CDR3 totals 16 residues. In nucleotides, the CDR3 is TGTGCCAGCAGCTTATTTGGGTGGCGGGAGACCGGGGAGCTGTTTTTT. This sequence encodes CASSLFGWRETGELFF.

J is TRBJ2-5 and V is TRBV2; D perhaps matches TRBD1 (6 bases). Trimming took 7 bases from V and 4 from J, leaving 10 bases between them. CDR1 and CDR2 (germline): SNHLY, FYNNEI. This CDR3 region has 12 residues. CDR3 in amino acids: CASKGDPETQYF. The CDR3 DNA reads TGTGCCAGCAAGGGGGACCCAGAGACCCAGTACTTC.

The gene calls are TRBV25-1 and TRBJ2-2, with 10 bases lining up with TRBD1. The V and J ends lost 7 bases and 3 bases, in that order; junction bases with no gene match: 5. Germline V gene sequence: CDR1 MGHDK, CDR2 SYGVNS. The CDR3 loop spans 15 amino acids. The CDR3 DNA sequence: TGTGCCAGCACTCCCGGGACAGGGGACACCGGGGAGCTGTTTTTT. Protein product: CASTPGTGDTGELFF. Complete variable domain (other parts from reference TRBV25-1 and TRBJ2-2): EADIYQTPRYLVIGTGKKITLECSQTMGHDKMYWYQQDPGMELHLIHYSYGVNSTEKGDLSSESTVSRIRTEHFPLTLESARPSHTSQYLCASTPGTGDTGELFFGEGSRLTVL.

This CDR3 reads CASSPGARETQYF. For the CDR3, the DNA is TGTGCCAGCAGCCCCGGGGCGCGGGAGACCCAGTACTTC. The chain combines TRBV28 with TRBJ2-5; TRBD1 or TRBD2 may be the D gene (5 bases each). V lost 6 bases and J 5 bases, leaving 13 bases between the germline ends. The V gene's germline CDR1 is MDHEN and CDR2 SYDVKM. This CDR3 has 13 residues.